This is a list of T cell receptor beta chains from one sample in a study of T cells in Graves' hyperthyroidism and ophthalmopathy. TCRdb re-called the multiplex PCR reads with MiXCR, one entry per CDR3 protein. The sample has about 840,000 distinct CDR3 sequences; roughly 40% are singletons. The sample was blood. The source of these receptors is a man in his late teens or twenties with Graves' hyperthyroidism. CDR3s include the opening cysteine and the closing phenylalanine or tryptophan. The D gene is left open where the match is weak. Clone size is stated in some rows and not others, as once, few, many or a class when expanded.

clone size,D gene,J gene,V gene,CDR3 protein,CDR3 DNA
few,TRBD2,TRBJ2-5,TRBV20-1,CSANGLAGGEETQYF,TGCAGTGCCAACGGACTAGCGGGGGGCGAAGAGACCCAGTACTTC
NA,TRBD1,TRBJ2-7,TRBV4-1,CASSQGEERQGYEQYF,TGCGCCAGCAGCCAAGGAGAAGAGCGACAGGGCTACGAGCAGTACTTC
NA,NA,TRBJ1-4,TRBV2,CASSARGVKLFF,TGTGCCAGCAGTGCTCGCGGGGTAAAACTGTTTTTT
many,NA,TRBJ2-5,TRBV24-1,CATSDPGRGETQYF,TGTGCCACCAGTGACCCAGGGAGAGGAGAGACCCAGTACTTC
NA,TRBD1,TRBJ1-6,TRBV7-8,CASRGQGDSPLHF,TGTGCCAGCAGGGGACAGGGAGATTCACCCCTCCACTTT
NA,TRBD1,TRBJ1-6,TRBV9,CASSFSGGQNSPLHF,TGTGCCAGCAGCTTCTCAGGGGGCCAGAATTCACCCCTCCACTTT
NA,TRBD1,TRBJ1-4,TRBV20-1,CSAGDGTGGEKLFF,TGCAGTGCTGGAGACGGGACAGGAGGGGAGAAACTGTTTTTT
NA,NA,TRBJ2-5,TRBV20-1,CSASVQETQYF,TGCAGCGCTAGCGTCCAAGAGACCCAGTACTTC
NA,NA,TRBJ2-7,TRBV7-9,CASSPSAATYEQYF,TGTGCCAGCAGCCCTTCGGCGGCAACCTACGAGCAGTACTTC
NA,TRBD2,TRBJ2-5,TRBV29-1,CSVDRGGLQETQYF,TGCAGCGTTGATCGCGGGGGGCTACAAGAGACCCAGTACTTC
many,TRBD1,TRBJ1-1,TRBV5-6,CASSPDRKGTEAFF,TGTGCCAGCAGCCCGGACAGGAAAGGCACTGAAGCTTTCTTT
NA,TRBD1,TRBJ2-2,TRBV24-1,CATSDRGQGELFF,TGTGCCACCAGTGACCGCGGACAGGGCGAGCTGTTTTTT
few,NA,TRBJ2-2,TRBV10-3,CATENTGELFF,TGTGCCACAGAGAACACCGGGGAGCTGTTTTTT
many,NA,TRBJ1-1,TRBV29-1,CSVVQAPTEAFF,TGCAGCGTTGTGCAGGCGCCAACTGAAGCTTTCTTT
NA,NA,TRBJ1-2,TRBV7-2,CASNPRQIYGYTF,TGTGCCAGCAACCCCAGACAGATCTATGGCTACACCTTC
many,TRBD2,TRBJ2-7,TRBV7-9,CASSLGDYLYEQYF,TGTGCCAGCAGCTTGGGGGACTACCTCTACGAGCAGTACTTC
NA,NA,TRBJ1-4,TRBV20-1,CSARMGGAVEKLFF,TGCAGTGCGAGGATGGGGGGCGCGGTTGAAAAACTGTTTTTT
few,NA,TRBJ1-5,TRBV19,CASSIYHGSNQPQHF,TGTGCCAGTAGTATTTATCACGGGAGCAATCAGCCCCAGCATTTT
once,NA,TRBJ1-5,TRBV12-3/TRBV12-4,CASRGSLNQPQHF,TGTGCCAGCAGGGGGTCGTTGAATCAGCCCCAGCATTTT
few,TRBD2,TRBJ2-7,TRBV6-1,CASSGLAVFYEQYF,TGTGCCAGCAGCGGACTAGCGGTTTTCTACGAGCAGTACTTC
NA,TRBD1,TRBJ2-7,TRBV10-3,CASSEPRDRVSYEQYF,TGTGCCAGCAGTGAACCCCGGGACAGGGTCTCCTACGAGCAGTACTTC
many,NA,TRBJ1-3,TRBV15,CATSRQTSSGNTIYF,TGTGCCACCAGCAGGCAAACGAGCTCTGGAAACACCATATATTTT
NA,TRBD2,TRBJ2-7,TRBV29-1,CSVVTSGDYEQYF,TGCAGCGTTGTAACTAGCGGAGACTACGAGCAGTACTTC
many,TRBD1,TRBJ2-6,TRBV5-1,CASSPGQSSGANVLTF,TGCGCCAGCAGCCCGGGACAGAGTTCTGGGGCCAACGTCCTGACTTTC
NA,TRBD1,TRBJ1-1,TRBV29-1,CSDTGDEVPASEAFF,TGCAGTGATACAGGGGATGAGGTACCGGCCAGTGAAGCTTTCTTT
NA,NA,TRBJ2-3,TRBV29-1,CSVDEDPNTQYF,TGCAGCGTTGATGAAGACCCGAATACGCAGTATTTT
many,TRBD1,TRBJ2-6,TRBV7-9,CASSLLRTGGANVLTF,TGTGCCAGCAGCTTACTCCGGACAGGAGGGGCCAACGTCCTGACTTTC
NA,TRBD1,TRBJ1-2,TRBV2,CASSVPPTGGYGYTF,TGTGCCAGCAGCGTGCCCCCGACAGGGGGCTATGGCTACACCTTC
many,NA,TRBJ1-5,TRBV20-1,CSATEGAMDNQPQHF,TGCAGTGCTACCGAGGGAGCAATGGACAATCAGCCCCAGCATTTT
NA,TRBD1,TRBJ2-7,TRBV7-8,CASSPAGQGSYEQYF,TGTGCCAGCAGTCCCGCCGGACAGGGAAGCTACGAGCAGTACTTC
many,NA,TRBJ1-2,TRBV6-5,CASSSGGKGYTF,TGTGCCAGCAGTTCTGGAGGGAAAGGCTACACCTTC
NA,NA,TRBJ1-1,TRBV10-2,CASSHPGSRVNTEAFF,TGTGCCAGCAGCCACCCGGGATCCCGGGTGAACACTGAAGCTTTCTTT
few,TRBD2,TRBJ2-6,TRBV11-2,CASSLGPWGGSGANVLTF,TGTGCCAGCAGCTTAGGACCCTGGGGGGGCTCTGGGGCCAACGTCCTGACTTTC
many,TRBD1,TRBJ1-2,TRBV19,CASTDRGDGYTF,TGTGCCAGTACTGACAGGGGAGATGGCTACACCTTC
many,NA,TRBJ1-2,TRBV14,CASSLQGHGYTF,TGTGCCAGCAGCCTACAGGGACATGGCTACACCTTC
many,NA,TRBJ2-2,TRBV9,CASSVGDTGELFF,TGTGCCAGCAGCGTAGGTGACACCGGGGAGCTGTTTTTT
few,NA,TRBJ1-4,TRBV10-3,CASSLSTGNEKLFF,TGTGCCAGCAGTTTATCAACAGGGAATGAAAAACTGTTTTTT
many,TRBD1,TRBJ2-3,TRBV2,CASSRGRGTDTQYF,TGTGCCAGCAGTAGGGGGCGAGGAACAGATACGCAGTATTTT
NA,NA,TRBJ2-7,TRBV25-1,CASSEYKGVLAYEQYF,TGTGCCAGCAGTGAATATAAGGGGGTCCTAGCCTACGAGCAGTACTTC
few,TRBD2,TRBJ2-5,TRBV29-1,CRPPGASGGPGQETQYF,TGCAGACCCCCGGGGGCTAGCGGGGGGCCCGGACAAGAGACCCAGTACTTC
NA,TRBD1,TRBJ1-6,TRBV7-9,CASSPDRDSTSPLHF,TGTGCCAGCAGCCCAGACCGGGACAGCACTTCACCCCTCCACTTT
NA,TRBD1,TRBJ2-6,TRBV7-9,CASSSLLRDREITRSGANVLTF,TGTGCCAGCAGCTCCTTACTGAGGGACAGGGAAATAACTCGCTCTGGGGCCAACGTCCTGACTTTC
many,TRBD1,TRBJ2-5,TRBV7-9,CASSWTGAQETQYF,TGTGCCAGCAGTTGGACAGGCGCCCAAGAGACCCAGTACTTC
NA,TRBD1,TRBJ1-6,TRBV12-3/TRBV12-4,CASSPDRDRGNSPLHF,TGTGCCAGCAGCCCCGACCGGGACAGGGGTAATTCACCCCTCCACTTT
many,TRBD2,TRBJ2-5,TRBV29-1,CSVEDWSVGLGETQYF,TGCAGCGTTGAAGATTGGTCTGTAGGACTAGGGGAGACCCAGTACTTC
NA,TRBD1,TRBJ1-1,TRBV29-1,CSVEDQGVRGAEAFF,TGCAGCGTTGAAGATCAGGGGGTACGTGGCGCTGAAGCTTTCTTT
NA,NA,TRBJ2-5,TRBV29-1,CSVQRGPQGYF,TGCAGCGTTCAGAGGGGACCTCAGGGGTACTTC
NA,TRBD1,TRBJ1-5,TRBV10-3,CAIRYTGTGDSNQPQHF,TGTGCCATCAGGTACACCGGGACAGGGGATAGCAATCAGCCCCAGCATTTT
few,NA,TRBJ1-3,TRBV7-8,CASSPTYDRLSGNTIYF,TGTGCCAGCAGCCCTACATACGACAGACTCTCTGGAAACACCATATATTTT
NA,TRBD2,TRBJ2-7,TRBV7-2,CASSQSVAGVSGYEQYF,TGCGCCAGCAGCCAAAGTGTAGCGGGAGTCAGTGGGTACGAGCAGTACTTC
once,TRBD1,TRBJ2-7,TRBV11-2,CASSVSSEWGQEQYF,TGTGCCAGCAGCGTTTCTTCGGAGTGGGGACAGGAGCAGTACTTC
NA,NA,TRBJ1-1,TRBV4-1,CASSQEGGEFEAFF,TGCGCCAGCAGCCAAGAGGGAGGGGAGTTTGAAGCTTTCTTT
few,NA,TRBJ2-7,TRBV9,CASSAVPEYEQYF,TGTGCCAGCAGCGCCGTCCCAGAATACGAGCAGTACTTC
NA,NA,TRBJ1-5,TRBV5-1,CASSPDSSNQPRHF,TGCGCCAGCAGCCCGGATAGTAGCAATCAGCCCCGGCATTTT
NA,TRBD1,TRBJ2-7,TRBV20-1,CSARVPRDRPYEQYF,TGCAGTGCTAGAGTCCCCAGGGACAGACCCTACGAGCAGTACTTC
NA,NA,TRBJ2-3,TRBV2,CASILSTDTQYF,TGTGCCAGTATCCTAAGCACAGATACGCAGTATTTT
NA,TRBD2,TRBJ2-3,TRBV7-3,CASRSMGEGPEDTQYF,TGTGCCAGCAGATCGATGGGGGAGGGCCCAGAAGATACGCAGTATTTT